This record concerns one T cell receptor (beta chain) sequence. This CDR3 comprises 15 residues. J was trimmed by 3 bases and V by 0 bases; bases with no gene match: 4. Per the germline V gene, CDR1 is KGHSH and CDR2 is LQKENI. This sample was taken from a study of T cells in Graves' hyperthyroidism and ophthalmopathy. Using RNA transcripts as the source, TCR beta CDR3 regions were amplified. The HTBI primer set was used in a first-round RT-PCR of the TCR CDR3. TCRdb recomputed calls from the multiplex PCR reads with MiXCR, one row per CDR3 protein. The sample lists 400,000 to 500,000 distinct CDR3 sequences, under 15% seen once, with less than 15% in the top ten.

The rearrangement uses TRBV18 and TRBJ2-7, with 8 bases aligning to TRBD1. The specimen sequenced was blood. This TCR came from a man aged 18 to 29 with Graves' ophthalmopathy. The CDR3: CASSPPGTGYYEQYF. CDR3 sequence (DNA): TGTGCCAGCTCACCACCGGGGACAGGATACTACGAGCAGTACTTC.